This T cell receptor (beta chain) was captured by sequencing in a study of T cells in localized non-small cell lung cancer. With 6 bases clipped from V and 2 bases from J, the junction kept 5 bases outside the gene matches. Germline assignment: CDR1 LNHDA and CDR2 SQIVND (reference sequence). This CDR3 is 15 amino acids long. This clone was observed a handful of times. TCRdb keeps only in-frame clones here, not all; method: immunoSEQ multiplex PCR. This repertoire shows tens of thousands of clones, 88% found once; its top ten account for 20% to 25%. The rearrangement links TRBV19 to TRBJ2-3, with TRBD1 identical over 10 bases. The specimen was peripheral blood, collected before any cancer treatment. This sequence was found in a woman aged 40-69 years with stage I squamous cell lung carcinoma. DNA for the CDR3: TGTGCCAGTAGGGAGGGACAGGGGCACACAGATACGCAGTATTTT. This codes for CASREGQGHTDTQYF.